This T cell receptor (beta chain) appears in the sequencing data of a study of regulatory T cells in long-lasting Graves disease. Researchers made TCR beta libraries by using iRepertoire HTBI primers and running Arm-PCR on CDR3 regions. In the original workflow: Identified segments across samples numbered roughly 60 TRBV and about 13 TRBJ. In TCRdb, the multiplex PCR reads were re-called with MiXCR into one record per CDR3 protein. TCRdb's processing, not the study's, gives the V and J calls here. The sample contains 350,000 to 550,000 distinct CDR3 sequences, just under 15% of which appear only once. CDR1 is DFQATT, CDR2 SNEGSKA, per germline (reference sequence). CDR3 length: 14 residues. Trimming stripped 6 bases from V and 5 bases from J, with 17 bases between. This clonotype has a count of ten or more. The antigen remains undetermined. Whole-study findings and limits: With persistent disease, TRBV28, TRBJ1-2 and TRBJ2-5 were the favored segments.

The time point denotes: newly diagnosed GD, antithyroid drugs for less than 3 months. RNA isolated from PBMCs was used to make the TCR library. A blood draw put roughly 10 milliliters of peripheral blood into EDTA tubes. The data were also submitted as part of a second study, on T cells in Graves' hyperthyroidism and ophthalmopathy. As that study records: Based on clinical symptoms, serum thyroxine and TRAb, thyroid ultrasound and orbital computed tomography, diagnoses were reached.

The source is a woman between 25 and 40 years old with Graves disease. The rearrangement joins TRBV20-1 to TRBJ2-1; D may match TRBD1 or TRBD2 (5 bases each). Material: peripheral blood mononuclear cells (PBMCs), obtained at new diagnosis, from a patient treated with antithyroid drugs. CDR3 DNA sequence: TGCAGTGCCGGAAGAGGGGTAGTGAACAATGAGCAGTTCTTC. It codes for CSAGRGVVNNEQFF.